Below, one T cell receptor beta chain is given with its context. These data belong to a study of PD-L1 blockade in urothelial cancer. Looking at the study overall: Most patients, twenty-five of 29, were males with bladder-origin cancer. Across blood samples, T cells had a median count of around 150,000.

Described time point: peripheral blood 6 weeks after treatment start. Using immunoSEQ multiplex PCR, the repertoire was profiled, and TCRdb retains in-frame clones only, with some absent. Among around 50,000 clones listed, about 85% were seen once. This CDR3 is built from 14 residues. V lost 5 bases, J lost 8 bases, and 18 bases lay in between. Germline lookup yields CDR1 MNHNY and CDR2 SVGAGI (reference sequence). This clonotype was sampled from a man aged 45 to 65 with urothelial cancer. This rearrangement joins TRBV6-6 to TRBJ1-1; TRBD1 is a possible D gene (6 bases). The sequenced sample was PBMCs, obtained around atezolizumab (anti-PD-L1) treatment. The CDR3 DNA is TGTGCCAGCAGTATTCTTGTGTCGAGGGGGGAAGCTTTCTTT. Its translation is CASSILVSRGEAFF.